This TCR beta chain was retrieved from a study of T cell repertoires in aging, cancer and after chemotherapy. Study as a whole: About 8.9 million TCR reads made up the full dataset.

TRB rearrangements spanning V, D and J were amplified using mixed TRB-A/B primers. MiXCR, run by TCRdb on the multiplex PCR reads, gives a single entry per CDR3 protein. The sample records 950 to 1,500 distinct CDR3 sequences, around 21% being singletons. The germline V gene has CDR1 DFQATT and CDR2 SNEGSKA (reference sequence). This CDR3 spans 15 amino acids. V was shortened by 0 bases and J by 5 bases, with 17 bases between the two germline ends. TCR beta rearrangements were amplified from peripheral blood genomic DNA. The rearrangement uses TRBV20-1 and TRBJ2-7, with D possibly TRBD1 on 6 matching bases. This sequence originates from a human donor with a solid tumor. The sample was blood. The CDR3: CSARDQAGDYHEQYF. The DNA for the CDR3 is TGCAGTGCTAGAGATCAGGCAGGGGATTATCACGAGCAGTACTTC.